What follows are 26 T cell receptor beta chains derived from one specimen sequenced in a study of OX40 agonist ivuxolimab in advanced cancers. TCRdb's table, derived via immunoSEQ multiplex PCR, lists solely in-frame clones and lacks some. The sample contains just under 65,000 clones, 75% to 90% of which appear only once. Sequences were derived from CD4+ or CD8+ T cells sorted from blood, sampled in a trial of the OX40 agonist ivuxolimab. These TCRs come from an adult with an advanced solid tumor such as melanoma, head and neck, liver or kidney cancer.

This chain uses TRBV28 with TRBJ2-2, with 13 positions matching TRBD2. V trimming: 3 bases; J trimming: 0 bases; junction bases outside the gene matches: 10. The CDR3 is made up of 20 amino acids. Germline CDR1 MDHEN, CDR2 SYDVKM. This CDR3 is CASSFLGGLAGRANTGELFF. The CDR3 nucleotides are TGTGCCAGCAGTTTTTTAGGGGGACTAGCGGGACGGGCGAACACCGGGGAGCTGTTTTTT.

The genes are TRBV10-3 and TRBJ2-1, with TRBD1 matching 7 bases. CDR3 length: 16 amino acids. Germline V gene lookup returns CDR1 ENHRY and CDR2 SYGVKD. Trimming cost V 3 bases and J 5 bases; bases outside gene matches: 10. CDR3 region: CAISELAGTANNEQFF. Here the CDR3 DNA reads TGTGCCATCAGTGAATTAGCCGGGACAGCAAACAATGAGCAGTTCTTC.

The table lists this clone with a few counts. The V gene is TRBV19, the J gene TRBJ2-5, with D hard to call. V dropped 4 bases and J dropped 5 bases, with 8 bases sitting between them. Looked up from germline, CDR1 is LNHDA and CDR2 is SQIVND (reference sequence). This CDR3 has 12 amino acids. The CDR3 loop reads CASSTLGETQYF. Here the CDR3 DNA reads TGTGCCAGTAGTACACTGGGGGAGACCCAGTACTTC.

This rearrangement joins TRBV7-9 to TRBJ1-3; perhaps TRBD1 as D (5 bases). V lost 2 bases and J lost 6, with 11 bases in between. The CDR3 has 14 residues. The germline V gene encodes CDR1 SEHNR and CDR2 FQNEAQ (reference sequence). The DNA for the CDR3 is TGTGCCAGCAGCTTAAACCAGGGCGTAAACACCATATATTTT. Protein product: CASSLNQGVNTIYF.

The rearrangement joins TRBV7-3 to TRBJ2-1; 13 bases line up with TRBD2. The CDR3 consists of 16 residues. Germline CDR1 SGHTA, CDR2 FQGTGA. Trimming cost V 4 bases and J 10 bases; bases outside gene matches: 10. This CDR3 is CASSSSRTSGSGEQFF. The CDR3 region has the DNA TGTGCCAGCAGCTCCTCAAGGACTAGCGGGAGTGGGGAGCAGTTCTTC. The full variable domain, with the rest looked up from reference TRBV7-3 and TRBJ2-1, is GAGVSQTPSNKVTEKGKYVELRCDPISGHTALYWYRQSLGQGPEFLIYFQGTGAADDSGLPNDRFFAVRPEGSVSTLKIQRTERGDSAVYLCASSSSRTSGSGEQFFGPGTRLTVL.

The sample holds one count of this clone. This chain links TRBV10-2 with TRBJ2-5, with D tentatively TRBD1 or TRBD2 (6 bases each). The CDR3 runs to 15 residues. Germline CDR1 and CDR2: WSHSY and SAAADI. Deletions cut 4 bases from V and 5 bases from J, with 17 bases between. The CDR3 protein is CASSAYPRRGETQYF. The DNA of the CDR3 is TGCGCCAGCAGTGCTTATCCTAGGAGGGGGGAGACCCAGTACTTC.

The CDR3 is CASTSGFQYGYTF. The DNA of the CDR3 is TGTGCCAGTACCTCGGGCTTCCAATATGGCTACACCTTC. This sequence joins TRBV19 and TRBJ1-2; D is ambiguous. The CDR3 covers 13 residues. Germline assignment: CDR1 LNHDA and CDR2 SQIVND (reference sequence). V lost 7 bases and J 5 bases, leaving 14 bases between the germline ends.

The J gene is TRBJ1-1, the V gene TRBV5-1; no definite D call. V lost 0 bases and J 2 bases, leaving 5 bases between the germline ends. The CDR3 consists of 13 residues. Per germline, CDR1 SGHRS and CDR2 YFSETQ. The DNA of the CDR3 is TGCGCCAGCAGCTTGGCACCTAACACTGAAGCTTTCTTT. This gives the protein CASSLAPNTEAFF.

This chain connects TRBV4-1 to TRBJ2-3, with D perhaps TRBD1 (6 bases). Germline V lookup: CDR1 MGHRA, CDR2 YSYEKL. This CDR3 is 15 amino acids long. Trimming removed 0 bases at V and 4 bases at J, with 11 bases between. The CDR3 region has the DNA TGCGCCAGCAGCCAAGATCAGGGGCTGGCAGATACGCAGTATTTT. Encoded protein: CASSQDQGLADTQYF.

The gene calls are TRBV7-3 and TRBJ2-5; 13 positions match TRBD2. The V gene's germline CDR1 is SGHTA and CDR2 FQGTGA. CDR3 length equals 18 residues. Trimming cost V 5 bases and J 6 bases; bases outside gene matches: 15. CDR3 in amino acids: CASSPRTSGSTCLKTQYF. CDR3 coding DNA: TGTGCCAGCAGCCCTCGGACTAGCGGGAGTACATGTTTAAAGACCCAGTACTTC.

The V and J genes are TRBV7-9 and TRBJ2-1; possibly TRBD2 for D (6 bases). CDR1 SEHNR and CDR2 FQNEAQ come from the germline V gene (reference sequence). V was trimmed by 3 bases and J by 8 bases, leaving 17 bases between them. The CDR3 consists of 15 residues. CDR3 DNA sequence: TGTGCCAGCAGCTTTGGGCCCCCTAGCGTCTATGAGCAGTTCTTC. Translating it yields CASSFGPPSVYEQFF.

The J gene is TRBJ2-2, the V gene TRBV6-1, with 14 bases aligning to TRBD2. The CDR3 has 18 residues. The germline V gene has CDR1 MNHNS and CDR2 SASEGT. J lost 6 bases, V lost 4 bases, and 10 bases had no gene match. CDR3 sequence: CASSGMGLAGAVSGELFF. CDR3 nucleotide sequence: TGTGCCAGCAGTGGAATGGGACTAGCGGGAGCGGTATCCGGGGAGCTGTTTTTT.

V usage is TRBV6-1 and J usage is TRBJ2-2; D not certain. The germline V and J ends were trimmed by 4 bases and 4 bases, with 10 bases remaining between them. The CDR3 is made up of 14 amino acids. Germline lookup yields CDR1 MNHNS and CDR2 SASEGT. The CDR3 reads CASSGEPGTGELFF. The CDR3 nucleotides are TGTGCCAGCAGTGGCGAACCAGGCACCGGGGAGCTGTTTTTT.

This sequence joins TRBV28 and TRBJ2-3, with D possibly TRBD2 on 6 matching bases. V shed 9 bases and J shed 3 bases, with 13 bases lying between them. The CDR3 is made up of 13 amino acids. The germline V gene encodes CDR1 MDHEN and CDR2 SYDVKM. This CDR3 reads CARRLRETDTQYF. The CDR3 region has the DNA TGTGCCAGAAGACTACGGGAGACAGATACGCAGTATTTT. The variable domain in full, completed from reference TRBV28 and TRBJ2-3, reads DVKVTQSSRYLVKRTGEKVFLECVQDMDHENMFWYRQDPGLGLRLIYFSYDVKMKEKGDIPEGYSVSREKKERFSLILESASTNQTSMYLCARRLRETDTQYFGPGTRLTVL.

Written as DNA, the CDR3 is TGCGCCAGCAGCTTCGATAGAGACAGACTCTCCTACGAGCAGTACTTC. Translating it yields CASSFDRDRLSYEQYF. The gene calls are TRBV5-1 and TRBJ2-7; the D gene is possibly TRBD1 (5 bases). V was pared by 2 bases and J by 0 bases, with 15 bases between. CDR3 length: 16 residues. CDR1 is SGHRS, CDR2 YFSETQ, per germline.

The rearrangement links TRBV9 to TRBJ2-7; 8 bases align to TRBD1. Trimming removed 0 bases from V and 2 bases from J; junction bases left unmatched: 7. This CDR3 comprises 16 residues. Germline V CDR1 and CDR2: SGDLS, YYNGEE. The chain's CDR3 is CASSVGPETGAYEQYF. The CDR3 DNA is TGTGCCAGCAGCGTAGGACCGGAGACAGGGGCCTACGAGCAGTACTTC.

The chain has TRBV10-3 and TRBJ1-4; D is unresolved. The CDR3 length is 14 residues. V was clipped by 0 bases and J by 8 bases, with 10 bases between them. Per the germline V gene, CDR1 is ENHRY and CDR2 is SYGVKD. DNA of the CDR3: TGTGCCATCAGTGAGTCGACTGCTGGGGAAAAACTGTTTTTT. Translating it yields CAISESTAGEKLFF.

This chain joins TRBV30 and TRBJ2-1; D perhaps matches TRBD1 (6 bases). V was pared by 0 bases and J by 7 bases, with 7 bases between. The germline V gene encodes CDR1 GTSNPN and CDR2 SVGIG (reference sequence). The CDR3 is made up of 12 amino acids. CDR3 sequence: CAWSVQGNEQFF. CDR3 in DNA: TGTGCCTGGAGTGTACAGGGTAATGAGCAGTTCTTC.

V gene TRBV2 combines with J gene TRBJ2-1; 9 bases map to TRBD2. Germline V gene lookup returns CDR1 SNHLY and CDR2 FYNNEI. V gave up 7 bases and J gave up 8 bases; unmatched junction bases: 12. This CDR3 has 15 residues. CDR3 nucleotides: TGTGCCAGCATTTCCGCTAGCGGGATTTTCGATGAGCAGTTCTTC. This gives the protein CASISASGIFDEQFF.

The chain joins TRBV11-2 to TRBJ2-7, with 8 bases fitting TRBD2. Trimming removed 2 bases from V and 2 bases from J; junction bases left unmatched: 5. CDR3 length: 15 residues. Germline V gene lookup returns CDR1 SGHAT and CDR2 FQNNGV. DNA of the CDR3: TGTGCCAGCAGCTTACGTCTAGCGGGCCCCTACGAGCAGTACTTC. This codes for CASSLRLAGPYEQYF.

This chain links TRBV29-1 with TRBJ2-3, with TRBD2 matching 7 bases. The CDR3 is made up of 13 amino acids. Looked up from germline, CDR1 is SQVTM and CDR2 is ANQGSEA. Trimming removed 6 bases from V and 2 bases from J; junction bases left unmatched: 5. This CDR3 is CSVGGEYTDTQYF. CDR3 DNA sequence: TGCAGCGTGGGAGGGGAGTACACAGATACGCAGTATTTT.

The chain carries TRBV2 and TRBJ2-7; D possibly corresponds to TRBD1 (5 bases). Germline CDR1 reads SNHLY; CDR2 reads FYNNEI. The CDR3 has 15 residues. The V end was cut by 5 bases, the J end by 3 bases, with 17 bases between. The CDR3 DNA is TGTGCCAGCAGTTCTTCTCAGGGTTATTACTACGAGCAGTACTTC. Translating it yields CASSSSQGYYYEQYF.

The chain uses TRBV5-6 and TRBJ2-6; possibly TRBD1 for D (6 bases). CDR3 length equals 16 residues. Germline assignment: CDR1 SGHDT and CDR2 YYEEEE. With 3 bases removed from V and 0 bases from J, the gap between germline ends came to 10 bases. CDR3 sequence reads: CASSSGHNSGANVLTF. The CDR3 region has the DNA TGTGCCAGCAGCTCGGGACACAACTCTGGGGCCAACGTCCTGACTTTC.

The V call is TRBV5-1, the J call TRBJ2-7; tentatively, D is TRBD2 (6 bases). V lost 0 bases and J 2 bases, leaving 12 bases between the germline ends. From germline, CDR1 is SGHRS and CDR2 YFSETQ. The CDR3 length is 15 residues. CDR3 residues: CASSLGSEGAYEQYF. CDR3 in DNA: TGCGCCAGCAGCTTGGGGTCGGAGGGAGCCTACGAGCAGTACTTC.

This clone is a singleton in its sample. This sequence joins TRBV5-6 and TRBJ2-7; D is tentatively TRBD1 or TRBD2 (5 bases each). V lost 3 bases, J lost 2 bases, and 15 bases lay in between. The CDR3 consists of 15 residues. The germline V gene has CDR1 SGHDT and CDR2 YYEEEE. The CDR3 protein is CASSSEGRLTYEQYF. CDR3 in DNA: TGTGCCAGCAGCTCTGAGGGACGGTTGACCTACGAGCAGTACTTC.

The rearrangement joins TRBV28 to TRBJ1-2; 8 nucleotides align to TRBD1. The trim removed 4 bases at V and 5 bases at J, leaving 9 bases unmatched. The CDR3 loop spans 15 amino acids. CDR1 and CDR2 (germline): MDHEN, SYDVKM. CDR3 bases: TGTGCCAGCAGTTCGGCAGGGGGCGGGGAATATGGCTACACCTTC. Translated: CASSSAGGGEYGYTF.